Included here is one T cell receptor (beta chain) sequence, with context. The sample is drawn from a study of cytomegalovirus exposure and HLA in healthy donors. TCRdb keeps only in-frame clones here, not all; method: immunoSEQ multiplex PCR. The data hold about 130,000 clones, with roughly 94% observed a single time. CDR1 SGHVS and CDR2 FQNEAQ come from the germline V gene. V lost 5 bases, J lost 2 bases, and 25 bases lay in between. The CDR3 is 19 residues long. Sequencing was done on a sample of PBMCs. The chain employs TRBV7-8 and TRBJ2-4; TRBD1 might be the D (6 bases). This sequence originates from a woman younger than 35 in good health and CMV-seronegative. The CDR3, as DNA: TGTGCCAGCAGCAAGAATACTGAAGACAGGTCGCCTACCAAAAACATTCAGTACTTC. Translating gives CASSKNTEDRSPTKNIQYF.